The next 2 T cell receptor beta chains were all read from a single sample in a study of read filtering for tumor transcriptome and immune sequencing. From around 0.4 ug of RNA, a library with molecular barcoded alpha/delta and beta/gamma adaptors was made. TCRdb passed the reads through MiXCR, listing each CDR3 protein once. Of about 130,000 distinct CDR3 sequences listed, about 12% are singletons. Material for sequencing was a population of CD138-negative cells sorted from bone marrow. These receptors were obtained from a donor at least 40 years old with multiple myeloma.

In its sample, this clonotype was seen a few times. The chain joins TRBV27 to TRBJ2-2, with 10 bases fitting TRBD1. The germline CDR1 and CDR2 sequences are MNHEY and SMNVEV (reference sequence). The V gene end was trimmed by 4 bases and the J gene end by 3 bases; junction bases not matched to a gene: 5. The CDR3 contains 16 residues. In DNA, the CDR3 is TGTGCCAGCAGTTCTCGCGGGACAGGGGACACCGGGGAGCTGTTTTTT. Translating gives CASSSRGTGDTGELFF.

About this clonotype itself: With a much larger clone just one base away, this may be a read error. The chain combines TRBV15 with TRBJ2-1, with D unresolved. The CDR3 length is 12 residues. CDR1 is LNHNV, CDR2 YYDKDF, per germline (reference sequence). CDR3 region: CATSKVGNVQFF. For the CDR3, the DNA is TGTGCCACCAGCAAAGTTGGCAATGTGCAGTTCTTC.